This T cell receptor (beta chain) came from a study of prognosis after radiotherapy for stage I lung cancer. Study details: Concurrent therapy was given to no patient receiving stereotactic body radiotherapy. Overall study results and limits: After stereotactic body radiation therapy, unique TCR clone counts dropped from a median of around 10,000 to 6,900. Usage of TRBV and TRBJ genes reportedly differed between metastatic and non-metastatic patients.

This clonotype was found many times. Antigen specificity is unknown. There were approximately 5.8 milliliters of peripheral blood drawn at each of two time points. Two-round multiplex PCR, the amplification method, yielded TCR beta CDR3 from genomic DNA. Round one of PCR was performed, and it used primers specific to each TRBV and TRBJ gene. TCRdb redid the calling of the multiplex PCR reads with MiXCR, one entry per CDR3 protein. The sample carries nearly 25,000 distinct CDR3 sequences, roughly 40% recorded once. V trimming: 6 bases; J trimming: 0 bases; junction bases outside the gene matches: 7. The length of the CDR3 is 16 residues. Germline V gene data show CDR1 as MNHNS and CDR2 as SASEGT.

Here the sequenced sample was PBMCs, taken before or after stereotactic body radiation therapy (not recorded which). The receptor comes from a donor aged 50 or older with non-small cell lung cancer. The chain is built from TRBV6-1 and TRBJ2-1; TRBD2 aligns across 8 bases. DNA of the CDR3: TGTGCCAGCAGGGCGCGGGGGGCGAGCTCCTACAATGAGCAGTTCTTC. This translates into CASRARGASSYNEQFF.